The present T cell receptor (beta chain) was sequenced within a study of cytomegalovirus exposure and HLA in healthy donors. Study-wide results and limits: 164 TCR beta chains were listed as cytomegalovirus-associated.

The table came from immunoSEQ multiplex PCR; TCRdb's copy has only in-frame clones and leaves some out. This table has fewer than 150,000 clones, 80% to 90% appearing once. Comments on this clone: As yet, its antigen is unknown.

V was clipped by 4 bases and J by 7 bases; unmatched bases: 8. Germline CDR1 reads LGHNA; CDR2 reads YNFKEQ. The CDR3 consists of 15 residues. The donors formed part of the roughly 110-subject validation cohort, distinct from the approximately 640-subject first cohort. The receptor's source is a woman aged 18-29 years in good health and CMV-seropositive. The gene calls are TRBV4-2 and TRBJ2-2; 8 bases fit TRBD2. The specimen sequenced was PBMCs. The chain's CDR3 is CASSPISGTSGELFF. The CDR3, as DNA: TGTGCCAGCAGCCCGATATCCGGGACTAGCGGGGAGCTGTTTTTT.